The 22 T cell receptor beta chains below come from one sample, sequenced in a study of regulatory dendritic cells for organ transplantation. TCRdb's copy holds only in-frame clones and misses some; the assay was immunoSEQ multiplex PCR. The sample lists some 40,000 clones; about 93% were seen once. Sample: naive CD8+ T cells from blood. Documented subset: CD45RA+ naive T cells. The receptors were gathered from a human donor in good health.

V and J are TRBV10-2 and TRBJ2-5; D gene ambiguous. The V and J ends lost 1 base and 12 bases respectively, with 15 bases between them. The germline gives CDR1 WSHSY, CDR2 SAAADI. The length of the CDR3 is 13 residues. The CDR3 coding sequence is TGCGCCAGCAGTGAGTTTTTGGCGGCAGTAGAGTACTTC. This gives the protein CASSEFLAAVEYF.

This clone has more than one count but fewer than ten. This chain uses TRBV2 with TRBJ1-2; no reliable D call. V lost 9 bases and J lost 6, with 14 bases in between. Germline lookup yields CDR1 SNHLY and CDR2 FYNNEI. The CDR3 runs 12 residues. CDR3 sequence (DNA): TGTGCCAGAGAAGGGCCCAAGGATGGCTACACCTTC. Residues: CAREGPKDGYTF.

This sequence joins TRBV4-3 and TRBJ2-3, with a tentative D call TRBD1 (5 bases). Trimming pared 2 bases from V and 0 bases from J, leaving 12 bases between. Germline V gene lookup returns CDR1 LGHNA and CDR2 YSLEER. The CDR3 totals 16 residues. CDR3 region: CASSQLTATSTDTQYF. In nucleotides, the CDR3 is TGCGCCAGCAGCCAATTGACAGCAACTAGCACAGATACGCAGTATTTT.

The chain has TRBV27 and TRBJ2-7; either TRBD1 or TRBD2 may supply D (5 bases each). The germline V gene encodes CDR1 MNHEY and CDR2 SMNVEV (reference sequence). Trimming stripped 1 base from V and 5 bases from J, with 9 bases between. This CDR3 comprises 13 residues. CDR3 coding DNA: TGTGCCAGCAGTTTATGGGGACGCAACGAGCAGTACTTC. Amino acids: CASSLWGRNEQYF.

This clone was seen only once. The V call is TRBV19, the J call TRBJ2-1; 8 bases are a match to TRBD2. The CDR3 contains 15 residues. In germline, CDR1 is LNHDA, CDR2 SQIVND (reference sequence). V lost 4 bases and J lost 4; bases outside the gene matches: 6. The CDR3: CASSTIAGPYNEQFF. The CDR3 DNA reads TGTGCCAGTAGTACTATAGCGGGGCCGTACAATGAGCAGTTCTTC.

The J gene is TRBJ1-4, the V gene TRBV6-5; 8 bases are shared with TRBD1. The CDR3 is made up of 15 amino acids. The V gene end was trimmed by 6 bases and the J gene end by 5 bases; junction bases not matched to a gene: 8. Looked up from germline, CDR1 is MNHEY and CDR2 is SVGAGI. CDR3 sequence: CASRARTGLNEKLFF. In DNA form, the CDR3 reads TGTGCCAGCAGGGCCCGGACAGGGCTAAATGAAAAACTGTTTTTT.

V and J are TRBV5-4 and TRBJ2-2; D is perhaps TRBD2 (6 bases). The CDR3 loop spans 15 amino acids. Germline V CDR1 and CDR2: SGHNT, YYREEE (reference sequence). V was shortened by 4 bases and J by 6 bases, with 16 bases between the two germline ends. The CDR3 DNA reads as TGTGCCAGCAGCGGGGGGACGGTTCCTTCCGGGGAGCTGTTTTTT. Its protein is CASSGGTVPSGELFF.

The rearrangement uses TRBV9 and TRBJ2-7, with D perhaps given as TRBD1 or TRBD2 (5 bases each). V lost 5 bases and J lost 2, with 11 bases in between. The CDR3 is 13 residues long. CDR1 is SGDLS, CDR2 YYNGEE, per germline. CDR3 sequence: CASSGTATYEQYF. CDR3 coding DNA: TGTGCCAGCAGTGGGACGGCGACCTACGAGCAGTACTTC.

This chain joins TRBV5-4 and TRBJ1-1; D remains ambiguous. Germline V CDR1 and CDR2: SGHNT, YYREEE (reference sequence). The ends were cut back, 3 bases at V and 5 bases at J, with 14 bases in the middle. This CDR3 has 14 residues. In DNA form, the CDR3 reads TGTGCCAGCAGCTCCCTTTACCCGGTGACTGAAGCTTTCTTT. Amino acids: CASSSLYPVTEAFF.

With regard to this clone: A read error may produce the germline difference seen at one junction end. This rearrangement joins TRBV7-8 to TRBJ1-4, with TRBD1 as a possible D gene (5 bases). The CDR3 runs to 13 residues. From germline, CDR1 is SGHVS and CDR2 FQNEAQ. The CDR3 DNA follows: TGTGCCAGCAGCTTAGACTACCCAGGGTGGAGGATTTTT. Residues: CASSLDYPGWRIF.

This chain joins TRBV6-4 and TRBJ1-5; D is uncertain. CDR1 MRHNA and CDR2 SNTAGT come from the germline V gene. V dropped 0 bases and J dropped 1 base, with 10 bases sitting between them. This CDR3 has 16 residues. Here the CDR3 reads CASSDSTLVSNQPQHF. The CDR3 DNA reads TGTGCCAGCAGTGACTCAACCCTGGTGAGCAATCAGCCCCAGCATTTT.

Details on this clone: At one end, the junction sequence differs from germline, possibly due to a read error. The chain uses TRBV6-5 and TRBJ2-7; a possible D gene is TRBD1 (5 bases). Germline V gene data show CDR1 as MNHEY and CDR2 as SVGAGI. The CDR3 loop spans 13 amino acids. The CDR3 nucleotides read TGTACCAGCAGTTACACGGACACCTACGAGCAGTACTTC. This gives the protein CTSSYTDTYEQYF.

J is TRBJ2-7 and V is TRBV2, with D maybe TRBD1 (6 bases). Trimming stripped 5 bases from V and 3 bases from J, with 8 bases between. Germline V gene lookup returns CDR1 SNHLY and CDR2 FYNNEI. The CDR3 is 12 amino acids. CDR3 protein: CASSHRVYEQYF. The CDR3 DNA is TGTGCCAGCAGTCACAGGGTCTACGAGCAGTACTTC.

The chain recombines TRBV5-1 with TRBJ1-1; D is unclear. The germline V gene has CDR1 SGHRS and CDR2 YFSETQ. This CDR3 contains 10 residues. The CDR3 DNA follows: TGCCCGGTTCGGAGGTTAGAAGCTTTCTTT. Its protein is CPVRRLEAFF.

V is TRBV6-5 and J is TRBJ2-3, with 8 bases fitting TRBD2. Germline values: CDR1 MNHEY, CDR2 SVGAGI. Losses at the gene ends were 0 bases for V and 2 bases for J; bases not matched to a gene: 4. This CDR3 region has 16 residues. The CDR3 nucleotides are TGTGCCAGCAGTTACTCAGCGGGAGAGACCACAGATACGCAGTATTTT. Protein product: CASSYSAGETTDTQYF.

V is TRBV7-9 and J is TRBJ1-3; D gene uncertain. The V gene's germline CDR1 is SEHNR and CDR2 FQNEAQ (reference sequence). The CDR3 is made up of 13 amino acids. The V end was cut by 8 bases, the J end by 2 bases, with 10 bases between. The CDR3: CASVEGTGNTIYF. The CDR3 coding sequence is TGTGCCAGCGTTGAGGGAACTGGAAACACCATATATTTT.

This clone was seen a single time. This sequence joins TRBV7-6 and TRBJ2-7; 8 bases fit TRBD1. Germline V CDR1 and CDR2: SGHVS, FNYEAQ. The CDR3 loop spans 15 amino acids. Germline trimming cut 4 bases from V and 5 bases from J; bases unmatched to any gene: 10. CDR3 residues: CASSSTPRGQNEQYF. DNA of the CDR3: TGTGCCAGCAGCTCCACCCCCAGGGGGCAAAACGAGCAGTACTTC.

This clone was counted a few times. CDR3 in amino acids: CASNPDGRYGYTF. CDR3 DNA: TGTGCCAGCAACCCCGACGGACGCTATGGCTACACCTTC. J is TRBJ1-2 and V is TRBV7-9; D not resolved. This CDR3 spans 13 amino acids. Germline CDR1 reads SEHNR; CDR2 reads FQNEAQ (reference sequence). Trimming removed 7 bases from V and 4 bases from J, with 13 bases in between. Full variable domain (outside the CDR3, taken from reference TRBV7-9 and TRBJ1-2): DTGVSQNPRHKITKRGQNVTFRCDPISEHNRLYWYRQTLGQGPEFLTYFQNEAQLEKSRLLSDRFSAERPKGSFSTLEIQRTEQGDSAMYLCASNPDGRYGYTFGSGTRLTVV.

The chain employs TRBV5-1 and TRBJ2-7; a possible D gene is TRBD2 (6 bases). Germline CDR1 is SGHRS and CDR2 is YFSETQ. Trimming took off 1 base at V and 2 bases at J, with 19 bases between the two ends. CDR3 length: 17 residues. The CDR3 DNA is TGCGCCAGCAGCTTGTGGGGGGAAGCGGAGAACACCTACGAGCAGTACTTC. Amino acids: CASSLWGEAENTYEQYF. Using reference TRBV5-1 and TRBJ2-7 for the parts outside the CDR3, the full variable domain is KAGVTQTPRYLIKTRGQQVTLSCSPISGHRSVSWYQQTPGQGLQFLFEYFSETQRNKGNFPGRFSGRQFSNSRSEMNVSTLELGDSALYLCASSLWGEAENTYEQYFGPGTRLTVT.

V is TRBV2 and J is TRBJ2-3, with D perhaps given as TRBD1 or TRBD2 (6 bases each). CDR1 is SNHLY and CDR2 is FYNNEI in the germline V gene. The CDR3 runs to 16 residues. Trimming took 1 base from V and 2 from J, leaving 13 bases between them. The CDR3 DNA follows: TGTGCCAGCAGTGAAGTGGAAGGGGGGACCACAGATACGCAGTATTTT. It yields the protein CASSEVEGGTTDTQYF.

This clone was seen more than once but under ten times. The V and J genes are TRBV9 and TRBJ1-1; D may be TRBD1 (5 bases). Germline loops: CDR1 SGDLS, CDR2 YYNGEE. CDR3 size: 15 residues. Between the trimmed V and J ends, which lost 0 bases and 0 bases, there was a span of 9 bases. CDR3 region: CASSVGADMNTEAFF. The CDR3 coding sequence is TGTGCCAGCAGCGTAGGGGCGGACATGAACACTGAAGCTTTCTTT.

The chain has TRBV4-1 and TRBJ2-1; D ambiguous. The V gene's germline CDR1 is MGHRA and CDR2 YSYEKL. CDR3 length: 13 residues. Trimming took 4 bases from V and 0 from J, leaving 4 bases between them. In nucleotides, the CDR3 is TGCGCCAGCAGCCGGGGCTCCTACAATGAGCAGTTCTTC. Its translation is CASSRGSYNEQFF.